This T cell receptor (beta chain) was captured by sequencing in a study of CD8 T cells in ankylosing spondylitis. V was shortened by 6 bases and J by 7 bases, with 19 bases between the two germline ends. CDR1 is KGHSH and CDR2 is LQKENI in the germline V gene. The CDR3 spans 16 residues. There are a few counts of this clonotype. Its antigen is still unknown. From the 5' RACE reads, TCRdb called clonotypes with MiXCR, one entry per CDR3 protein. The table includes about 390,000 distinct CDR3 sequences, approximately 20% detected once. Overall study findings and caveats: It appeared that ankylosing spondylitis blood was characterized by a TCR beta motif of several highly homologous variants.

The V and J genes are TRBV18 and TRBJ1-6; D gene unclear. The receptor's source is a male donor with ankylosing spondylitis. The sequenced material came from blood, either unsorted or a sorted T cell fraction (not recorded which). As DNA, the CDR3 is TGTGCCAGCTCTCAGATGGACCCGAGTGAAAATTCACCCCTCCACTTT. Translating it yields CASSQMDPSENSPLHF.